The clone carrying this T cell receptor (beta chain) was observed a single time. The entry originates in a study of blood T cell repertoires in COVID-19. As for the study in general: COVID-19 samples from acute and convalescent phases originated in the United States, Italy and Spain. Sample material is recorded as cDNA or gDNA derived from T cells, B-cell-depleted T cells, or PBMCs.

Seattle patients were enrolled while actively infected and followed longitudinally. The CDR3 loop spans 18 amino acids. The V segment lost 0 bases and the J segment 1 base; nucleotides outside the gene matches: 9. Germline CDR1 is LGHDT and CDR2 is YNNKEL (reference sequence). Original processing notes: Reference gene primer amplification in the assay estimated nucleated cell counts. Libraries were prepared by immunoSEQ multiplex PCR; TCRdb keeps only in-frame clonotypes and omits some of them. V and J calls and clone size are given by that table; D and trimming were obtained from the DNA. The data show about 250,000 clones, with 80% to 95% seen just once and roughly 0.89% held by the top ten.

The source is a man aged 30 to 45 with COVID-19, enrolled during active disease. The rearrangement uses TRBV3-1 (or the pseudogene TRBV3-2) and TRBJ1-1; 9 nucleotides line up with TRBD1. Sequencing was performed on peripheral blood. Here the CDR3 reads CASSQDRRGQGWNTEAFF. In nucleotides, the CDR3 is TGTGCCAGCAGCCAAGACCGTAGGGGACAGGGCTGGAACACTGAAGCTTTCTTT.